This TCR beta chain was obtained from a study of spatial heterogeneity in lung cancer. Study as a whole: Alpha-chain sequences were consistently detected in smaller numbers than beta-chain sequences. General study points: Tumoral mutation counts were tracked by counts of expanded intratumoral alpha and beta TCRs.

Germline assignment: CDR1 DFQATT and CDR2 SNEGSKA (reference sequence). The J segment lost 4 bases and the V segment lost 5 bases, leaving 4 bases of the junction unmatched. The CDR3 sequence is 13 residues long. TCRdb re-called the 5' RACE reads with MiXCR, one entry per CDR3 protein. The repertoire holds 4,500 to 6,000 distinct CDR3 sequences, with roughly 4.9% as singletons. Time point defined: sample taken at primary tumor resection. The table lists this clonotype with many counts. No antigen is known for it. The origin of this receptor is a male donor with early-stage non-small cell lung cancer. The sequencing used lung tumor tissue, collected at surgery. The chain carries TRBV20-1 and TRBJ1-2, with TRBD1 matching over 10 bases. CDR3 in DNA: TGCAGTGCTGGGACAGGGGATGGCTATGGCTACACCTTC. It translates to CSAGTGDGYGYTF.